This T cell receptor beta chain was captured by sequencing in a study of Ad26.COV2.S vaccination and SARS-CoV-2 variants. The table came from immunoSEQ multiplex PCR; TCRdb's copy has only in-frame clones and leaves some out. Of around 300,000 clones in the sample, roughly 90% were seen once. Sample treatment: roughly 19 received Ad26.COV2.S at low or high dose, single or two shots; 5 received placebo; per-sample allocation not given. Sampling took place 63 days after the first vaccine or placebo injection. The V gene lost 1 base and the J gene lost 4 bases, with 9 bases spanning the gap. Germline CDR1 reads SGHKS; CDR2 reads YYEKEE (reference sequence). The CDR3 has 14 amino acids.

This receptor was identified in a person between 18 and 60 years old who received the Ad26.COV2.S COVID-19 vaccine or a placebo. Specimen: peripheral blood, collected in a trial of Ad26.COV2.S vaccine versus placebo. This sequence joins TRBV5-5 and TRBJ1-3; no definite D call. CDR3 bases: TGTGCCAGCAGCTTGAGGGAGGCGGGAAACACCATATATTTT. Its translation: CASSLREAGNTIYF.